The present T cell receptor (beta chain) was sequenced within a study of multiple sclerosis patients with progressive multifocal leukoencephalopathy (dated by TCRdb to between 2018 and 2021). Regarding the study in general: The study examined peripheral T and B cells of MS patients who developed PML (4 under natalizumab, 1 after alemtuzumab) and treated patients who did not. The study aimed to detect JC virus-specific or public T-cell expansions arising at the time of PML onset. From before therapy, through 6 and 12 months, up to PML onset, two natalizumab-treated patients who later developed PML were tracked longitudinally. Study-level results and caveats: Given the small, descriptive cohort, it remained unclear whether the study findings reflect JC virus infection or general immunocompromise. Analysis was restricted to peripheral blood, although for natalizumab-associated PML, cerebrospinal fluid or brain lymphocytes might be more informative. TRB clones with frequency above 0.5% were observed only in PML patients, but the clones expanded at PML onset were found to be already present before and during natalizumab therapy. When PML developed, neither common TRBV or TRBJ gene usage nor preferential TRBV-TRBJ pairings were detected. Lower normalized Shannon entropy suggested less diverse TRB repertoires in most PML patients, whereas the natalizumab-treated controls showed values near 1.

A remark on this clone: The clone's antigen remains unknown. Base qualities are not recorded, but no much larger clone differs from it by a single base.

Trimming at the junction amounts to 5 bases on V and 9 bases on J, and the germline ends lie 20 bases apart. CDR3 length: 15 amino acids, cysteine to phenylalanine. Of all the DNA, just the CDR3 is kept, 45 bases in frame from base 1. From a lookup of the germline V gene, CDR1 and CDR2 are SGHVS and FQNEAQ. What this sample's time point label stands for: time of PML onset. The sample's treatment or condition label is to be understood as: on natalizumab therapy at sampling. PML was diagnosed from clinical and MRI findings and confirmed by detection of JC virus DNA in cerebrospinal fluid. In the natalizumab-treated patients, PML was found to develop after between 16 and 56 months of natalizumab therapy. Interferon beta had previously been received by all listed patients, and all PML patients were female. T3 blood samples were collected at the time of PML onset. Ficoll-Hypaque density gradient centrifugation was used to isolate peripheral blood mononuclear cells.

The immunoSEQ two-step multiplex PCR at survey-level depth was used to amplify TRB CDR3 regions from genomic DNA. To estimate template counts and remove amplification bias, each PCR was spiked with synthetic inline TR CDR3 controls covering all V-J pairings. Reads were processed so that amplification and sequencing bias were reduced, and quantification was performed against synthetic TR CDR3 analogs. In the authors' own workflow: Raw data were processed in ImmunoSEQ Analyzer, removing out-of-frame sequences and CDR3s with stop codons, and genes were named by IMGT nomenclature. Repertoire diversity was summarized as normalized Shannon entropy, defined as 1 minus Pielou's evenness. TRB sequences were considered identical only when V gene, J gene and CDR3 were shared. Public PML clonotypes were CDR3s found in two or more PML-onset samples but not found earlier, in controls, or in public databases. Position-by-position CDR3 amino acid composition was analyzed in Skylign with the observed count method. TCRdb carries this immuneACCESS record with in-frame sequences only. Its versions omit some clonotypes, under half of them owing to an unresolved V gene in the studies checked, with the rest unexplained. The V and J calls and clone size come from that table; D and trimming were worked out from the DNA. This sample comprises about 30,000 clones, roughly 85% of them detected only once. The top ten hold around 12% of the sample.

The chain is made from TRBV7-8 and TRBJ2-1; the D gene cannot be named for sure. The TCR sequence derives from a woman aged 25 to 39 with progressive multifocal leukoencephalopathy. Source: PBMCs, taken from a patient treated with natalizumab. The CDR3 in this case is CASSLDPSGFPEQFF. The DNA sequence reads TGTGCCAGCAGCCTAGACCCGTCGGGTTTTCCTGAGCAGTTCTTC.